This T cell receptor beta chain was captured in a study of cytomegalovirus exposure and HLA in healthy donors (dated by TCRdb to the late 2010s). The study in broad terms: The 500 to 700 repertoires of the first cohort and the 120 or so validation repertoires were produced on the same platform, according to a later analysis. Besides the first cohort of 550 to 750 subjects, a separate validation cohort made up of roughly 130 different subjects was used. The study was designed to test whether signatures of past pathogen exposure could be identified by cataloging public T cell receptors. High-throughput TCR immunosequencing, statistical association of individual TCRs with disease status, and machine learning were combined to predict cytomegalovirus infection status. The study at large found these results: Most TCR sequences were seen in very few donors, while some public TCRs were found in many individuals. All 110 or so repertoires were used to score co-occurrence in the validation cohort in a later analysis, because that analysis had no HLA typing for the cohort. A few of the identified cytomegalovirus-associated TCR beta chains were confirmed in vitro to be specific for cytomegalovirus antigens. In both the original and validation cohorts, the classifier was reported to diagnose cytomegalovirus status with high specificity and sensitivity. A later analysis found that TCRs clustered in the first cohort also tended to co-occur in the 100 to 150 validation repertoires, with 94% of cluster scores above 0. The authors suggested that the approach could potentially be generalized to other disease states and immunological phenotypes. The study gave a list of roughly 150 TCR beta chains associated with cytomegalovirus.

The library relied on the immunoSEQ multiplex PCR assay. The original pipeline was this. A statistical classification framework was developed to diagnose cytomegalovirus status using the catalog of TCR beta chain sequences. In its TCRdb copy, this immuneACCESS table keeps in-frame sequences only and misses some clones. Where compared with another copy, unresolved V genes explain less than half of these, and the others have no known cause. The V and J calls and clone size were taken over from that table, and D and trimming were inferred from the DNA. Within this sample are approximately 90,000 clones, with 93% of them counted one time only. Of the sample, around 1.2% falls within the top ten clones. Separate from the roughly 700-subject first cohort, the validation cohort of about 110 subjects was the group to which the donors belonged. CDR1 and CDR2 are read off the germline V gene (reference sequence) as MNHNY and SVGAGI. V loses 4 bases at its end and J loses 4 bases; junction bases beyond the gene matches: 2. The CDR3 contains 14 residues, cysteine and phenylalanine counted. Only CDR3 DNA remains: 42 bases, in frame from the first base.

As regards this clone: Its recognized antigen is unknown. The sample holds no much larger clone one base away, and base qualities are not on file.

This sequence originates from a woman in her twenties or thirties in good health and CMV-seropositive. The sequenced sample was PBMCs. This receptor chain uses TRBV6-6 and TRBJ1-2; TRBD1 fits 11 bases in the junction. The nucleotides read TGTGCCAGCAGTTTGGGGACAGGGGGCTATGGCTACACCTTC. Translation gives CASSLGTGGYGYTF.